This is a list of T cell receptor beta chains from one sample in a study of blood T cell repertoires in COVID-19. TCRdb keeps only in-frame clones here, not all; method: immunoSEQ multiplex PCR. The table has tens of thousands of clones, around 84% seen once. The sequenced sample consisted of peripheral blood. Receptors originate from an older man with acute or convalescent COVID-19. The CDR3 runs from the conserved cysteine through the conserved F or W. Each record gives: J gene, D gene, clone size, V gene, CDR3 protein, CDR3 DNA. The D gene is left open where the match is weak. Clone sizes are given selectively: once, few, many, or a class where the clone is expanded.

>TRBJ1-4|TRBD1|.|TRBV19
CASTQGTGGEKLFF
TGTGCCAGTACCCAAGGGACAGGTGGTGAAAAACTGTTTTTT
>TRBJ2-7|.|.|TRBV29-1
CSVEDQARGPYEQYF
TGCAGCGTTGAAGATCAGGCGCGTGGCCCCTACGAGCAGTACTTC
>TRBJ2-7|.|.|TRBV27
CASSLSPRGVRNYEQYF
TGTGCCAGCAGTTTATCGCCTCGGGGAGTAAGAAACTACGAGCAGTACTTC
>TRBJ2-7|.|.|TRBV9
CASSADHIAEQYF
TGTGCCAGCAGCGCCGACCACATAGCCGAGCAGTACTTC
>TRBJ1-2|.|.|TRBV6-1
CASSEARAGSYGYTF
TGTGCCAGCAGTGAAGCCAGGGCAGGTTCTTATGGCTACACCTTC
>TRBJ2-2|TRBD2|.|TRBV15
CATSNPLAGANTGELFF
TGTGCCACCAGCAACCCTCTAGCGGGGGCGAACACCGGGGAGCTGTTTTTT
>TRBJ1-5|TRBD1|once|TRBV27
CASRPLTGIGNQPQHF
TGTGCCAGCAGACCTCTGACAGGGATTGGCAATCAGCCCCAGCATTTT
>TRBJ1-1|.|.|TRBV27
CASSLQPGLGAEAFF
TGTGCCAGCAGTTTACAACCAGGCCTCGGGGCTGAAGCTTTCTTT
>TRBJ2-3|TRBD2|.|TRBV6-5
CASSMGAGEVDTQYF
TGTGCCAGCAGCATGGGAGCGGGAGAGGTGGATACGCAGTATTTT
>TRBJ2-7|.|once|TRBV11-2
CASQGAAGSYEQYF
TGTGCCAGCCAGGGTGCGGCCGGTTCCTACGAGCAGTACTTC
>TRBJ2-7|.|.|TRBV6-5
CASSSRTGYEQYF
TGTGCCAGCAGTTCCAGAACAGGCTACGAGCAGTACTTC
>TRBJ1-6|.|few|TRBV28
CASSLPLNSPLHF
TGTGCCAGCAGTTTACCCCTGAATTCACCCCTCCACTTT
>TRBJ1-2|TRBD1|.|TRBV7-9
CASSFSDRGLYGYTF
TGTGCCAGCAGCTTCTCCGACAGGGGCCTTTATGGCTACACCTTC
>TRBJ1-6|.|.|TRBV10-3
CAIRREGLGNSPLHF
TGTGCCATCAGACGAGAGGGCCTGGGTAATTCACCCCTCCACTTT
>TRBJ2-7|TRBD1|.|TRBV28
CASSEDRGLSEQYF
TGTGCCAGCAGTGAGGACAGGGGGCTTAGCGAGCAGTACTTC
>TRBJ2-7|.|few|TRBV29-1
CSVELDSGASYEQYF
TGCAGCGTTGAATTGGACTCAGGGGCCTCCTACGAGCAGTACTTC
>TRBJ2-5|.|.|TRBV7-2
CASSLAGPGVGETQYF
TGTGCCAGCAGCTTAGCGGGGCCGGGAGTGGGGGAGACCCAGTACTTC
>TRBJ2-3|.|once|TRBV5-6
CASSLFSEADTQYF
TGTGCCAGCAGCTTATTTAGCGAGGCAGATACGCAGTATTTT
>TRBJ1-2|.|.|TRBV5-5
CASSLASGAVGYTF
TGTGCCAGCAGCTTGGCCTCAGGGGCTGTTGGCTACACCTTC
>TRBJ2-2|TRBD1|.|TRBV5-1
CASSSGGTGELFF
TGCGCCAGCAGCTCAGGGGGTACCGGGGAGCTGTTTTTT
>TRBJ2-2|TRBD1|.|TRBV6-6
CASSPQRTGGIAGELFF
TGTGCCAGCAGTCCCCAGAGGACAGGGGGGATCGCCGGGGAGCTGTTTTTT
>TRBJ1-2|TRBD1|.|TRBV2
CASSRGELYGYTF
TGTGCCAGCAGCAGGGGGGAACTCTATGGCTACACCTTC
>TRBJ2-5|.|.|TRBV27
CASSLDRKETQYF
TGTGCCAGCAGTTTAGACAGGAAAGAGACCCAGTACTTC
>TRBJ1-4|.|.|TRBV7-2
CASSPRGVPTNEKLFF
TGTGCCAGCAGCCCTCGGGGGGTCCCCACTAATGAAAAACTGTTTTTT
>TRBJ2-1|TRBD2|.|TRBV7-9
CASSTLAGGYNEQFF
TGTGCCAGCAGCACACTAGCGGGAGGTTACAATGAGCAGTTCTTC
>TRBJ1-4|TRBD1|.|TRBV19
CASSPGQGKFLMGKLFF
TGTGCCAGTAGCCCAGGACAGGGGAAATTCTTGATGGGAAAACTGTTTTTT
>TRBJ2-1|TRBD2|.|TRBV14
CASSLLVAGGLHEQFF
TGTGCCAGCAGCCTGTTGGTCGCGGGGGGCCTTCATGAGCAGTTCTTC
>TRBJ2-7|.|once|TRBV28
CASSFTDISYEQYF
TGTGCCAGCAGTTTCACTGACATTTCCTACGAGCAGTACTTC
>TRBJ2-7|TRBD2|.|TRBV5-1
CASSPGLAGVLSYEQYF
TGCGCCAGCAGCCCGGGACTAGCGGGAGTTCTTTCCTACGAGCAGTACTTC
>TRBJ1-1|.|.|TRBV30
CAWSEPGGAITEAFF
TGTGCCTGGTCCGAACCGGGGGGTGCGATCACTGAAGCTTTCTTT
>TRBJ1-4|TRBD1|.|TRBV2
CASRSTGGNEKLFF
TGTGCCAGCAGATCTACAGGGGGTAATGAAAAACTGTTTTTT
>TRBJ1-1|.|.|TRBV28
CASSLRQALTFF
TGTGCCAGCAGTTTACGACAGGCTTTAACTTTCTTT
>TRBJ2-5|TRBD1|.|TRBV5-1
CASSSQTGVLETQYF
TGCGCCAGCAGCTCGCAAACAGGGGTCCTAGAGACCCAGTACTTC
>TRBJ2-2|TRBD1|.|TRBV11-2
CASRPAGQVTEGTGELFF
TGTGCCAGCCGACCAGCAGGACAGGTCACCGAGGGCACCGGGGAGCTGTTTTTT
>TRBJ1-2|.|.|TRBV12-3/TRBV12-4
CASSLEQDYGYTF
TGTGCCAGCAGTTTAGAACAGGACTATGGCTACACCTTC
>TRBJ2-7|TRBD2|.|TRBV6-2/TRBV6-3
CASSYSLAGLFGSYEQYF
TGTGCCAGCAGTTACTCCCTAGCGGGGTTATTTGGCTCCTACGAGCAGTACTTC
>TRBJ2-5|.|.|TRBV5-1
CASSARGQETQYF
TGCGCCAGCAGCGCCCGGGGCCAAGAGACCCAGTACTTC
>TRBJ2-1|.|.|TRBV7-3
CASSLSGGYNEQFF
TGTGCCAGCAGCTTATCTGGAGGGTACAATGAGCAGTTCTTC
>TRBJ1-6|TRBD1|once|TRBV7-9
CASSGGRDSLNSPLHF
TGTGCCAGCAGTGGCGGGAGGGACAGCCTTAATTCACCCCTCCACTTT
>TRBJ1-6|.|.|TRBV30
CAWTTGKRDSPLHF
TGTGCCTGGACAACCGGGAAGAGGGATTCACCCCTCCACTTT
>TRBJ1-5|TRBD1|.|TRBV28
CASRAGTGFNQPQHF
TGTGCCAGCAGAGCCGGGACAGGATTTAATCAGCCCCAGCATTTT
>TRBJ2-1|.|.|TRBV7-9
CASNLGGSYNEQFF
TGTGCCAGTAACCTTGGGGGGTCCTACAATGAGCAGTTCTTC
>TRBJ2-4|.|.|TRBV19
CASSAKLLQSLAKNIQYF
TGTGCCAGTAGTGCAAAGCTTTTACAGTCGTTAGCCAAAAACATTCAGTACTTC
>TRBJ2-2|TRBD1|few|TRBV7-8
CASSFGQGKAGELFF
TGTGCCAGCAGCTTCGGACAGGGTAAAGCCGGGGAGCTGTTTTTT
>TRBJ1-1|.|few|TRBV5-5
CASSLYRAGGTGEAFF
TGTGCCAGCAGCTTGTATAGGGCGGGGGGCACCGGGGAAGCTTTCTTT
>TRBJ2-3|TRBD2|once|TRBV6-2/TRBV6-3
CASSYPTSGSSTSSTDTQYF
TGTGCCAGCAGTTACCCGACTAGCGGGAGTTCGACGAGCAGCACAGATACGCAGTATTTT
>TRBJ2-3|.|.|TRBV7-2
CASSPRSLPADTQYF
TGTGCCAGCAGCCCTCGTAGTCTGCCGGCAGATACGCAGTATTTT
>TRBJ1-6|.|.|TRBV14
CASSQRGGHGAPLHF
TGTGCCAGCAGCCAACGGGGGGGGCACGGAGCACCCCTCCACTTT
>TRBJ1-4|.|.|TRBV12-5
CASGLVDRTGKLFF
TGTGCTAGTGGTTTGGTCGACAGGACGGGAAAACTGTTTTTT
>TRBJ2-2|.|.|TRBV5-1
CASSLFSRANTGELFF
TGCGCCAGCAGCTTATTTTCGCGGGCCAACACCGGGGAGCTGTTTTTT
>TRBJ1-1|.|few|TRBV12-3/TRBV12-4
CASTTRGNTEAFF
TGTGCCAGCACCACGCGGGGGAACACTGAAGCTTTCTTT
>TRBJ2-1|TRBD1|.|TRBV2
CASTGDRTNNEQFF
TGTGCCAGTACGGGGGACAGGACGAACAATGAGCAGTTCTTC
>TRBJ2-7|.|once|TRBV5-1
CASSLSLAGNYEQYF
TGCGCCAGCAGCTTGTCTCTAGCCGGAAACTACGAGCAGTACTTC
>TRBJ1-4|.|.|TRBV12-3/TRBV12-4
CASSLAPGANCFF
TGTGCCAGCAGTTTAGCTCCAGGTGCTAACTGTTTTTTT
>TRBJ1-5|.|.|TRBV6-5
CASQGGANQPQHF
TGTGCCAGCCAGGGAGGGGCAAATCAGCCCCAGCATTTT
>TRBJ2-3|.|.|TRBV5-1
CASNDRSTDTQYF
TGCGCCAGCAATGACAGGAGCACAGATACGCAGTATTTT
>TRBJ1-2|.|.|TRBV19
CASSPSPAVYGYTF
TGTGCCAGTAGTCCAAGCCCCGCGGTCTATGGCTACACCTTC
>TRBJ2-3|TRBD2|.|TRBV27
CASSRGLAGVVDTQYF
TGTGCCAGCAGCAGGGGGCTAGCGGGAGTGGTAGATACGCAGTATTTT
>TRBJ1-1|TRBD1|.|TRBV20-1
CSASSGTGIRNTEAFF
TGCAGTGCTAGTAGCGGGACAGGAATTAGGAACACTGAAGCTTTCTTT